Listed below are T cell receptor beta chains from one sample, sequenced in a study of vaccination effects on CD4 cells after COVID-19. No antigen is known for these receptors. Profiling relied on immunoSEQ multiplex PCR, and the TCRdb table lists in-frame clones only, not all of them. Here the sample spans approximately 58,000 clones, 60% to 85% being singletons. The sample consisted of CD4+ T cells from PBMCs cultured without peptide, taken before COVID-19 vaccination. The receptor source for this set is a human donor who received a COVID-19 vaccine. Both conserved end residues are part of each CDR3. Each record gives: V gene, CDR3 length, J gene, D gene, clone size, CDR3 protein, CDR3 DNA. The D gene is left open where the match is weak. Some rows have no size entry. The others give once, few or many, or a class for an expanded clone.

V gene: TRBV20-1
CDR3 length: 13
J gene: TRBJ1-1
D gene: NA
clone size: NA
CDR3 protein: CSASPQTDTEAFF
CDR3 DNA: TGCAGTGCTAGTCCCCAAACGGACACTGAAGCTTTCTTT

V gene: TRBV5-5
CDR3 length: 13
J gene: TRBJ2-4
D gene: NA
clone size: NA
CDR3 protein: CASSLEFADIQYF
CDR3 DNA: TGTGCCAGCTCCTTGGAGTTTGCGGACATTCAGTACTTC

V gene: TRBV7-2
CDR3 length: 15
J gene: TRBJ1-2
D gene: TRBD1
clone size: NA
CDR3 protein: CASSLVTGGAYGYTF
CDR3 DNA: TGTGCCAGCAGCTTAGTAACAGGGGGCGCGTATGGCTACACCTTC

V gene: TRBV19
CDR3 length: 19
J gene: TRBJ1-5
D gene: NA
clone size: NA
CDR3 protein: CASSIVGGRTTYSNQPQHF
CDR3 DNA: TGTGCCAGTAGTATAGTCGGTGGCAGGACTACTTATAGCAATCAGCCCCAGCATTTT

V gene: TRBV24-1
CDR3 length: 15
J gene: TRBJ2-3
D gene: NA
clone size: NA
CDR3 protein: CATSGWGPSTDTQYF
CDR3 DNA: TGTGCCACCAGTGGCTGGGGGCCTAGCACAGATACGCAGTATTTT

V gene: TRBV14
CDR3 length: 16
J gene: TRBJ2-5
D gene: TRBD1
clone size: NA
CDR3 protein: CASSHTRTGLSETQYF
CDR3 DNA: TGTGCCAGCAGCCATACTCGGACAGGGCTTTCGGAGACCCAGTACTTC

V gene: TRBV7-8
CDR3 length: 15
J gene: TRBJ2-3
D gene: NA
clone size: NA
CDR3 protein: CASSVRAVGTDTQYF
CDR3 DNA: TGTGCCAGCAGCGTTCGGGCCGTCGGCACAGATACGCAGTATTTT

V gene: TRBV24-1
CDR3 length: 13
J gene: TRBJ2-2
D gene: TRBD1
clone size: NA
CDR3 protein: CATGQARTGELFF
CDR3 DNA: TGTGCCACTGGACAGGCGCGGACCGGGGAGCTGTTTTTT

V gene: TRBV24-1
CDR3 length: 15
J gene: TRBJ1-5
D gene: TRBD1
clone size: few
CDR3 protein: CATAGGTGINQPQHF
CDR3 DNA: TGTGCCACCGCTGGTGGGACAGGAATAAATCAGCCCCAGCATTTT

V gene: TRBV6-4
CDR3 length: 14
J gene: TRBJ1-1
D gene: TRBD1
clone size: NA
CDR3 protein: CASSAGQADTEAFF
CDR3 DNA: TGTGCCAGCAGTGCGGGACAGGCCGACACTGAAGCTTTCTTT

V gene: TRBV27
CDR3 length: 18
J gene: TRBJ2-1
D gene: TRBD2
clone size: NA
CDR3 protein: CASSLVPGLAGGHNEQFF
CDR3 DNA: TGTGCCAGCAGTTTAGTCCCGGGACTAGCGGGGGGGCACAATGAGCAGTTCTTC

V gene: TRBV19
CDR3 length: 16
J gene: TRBJ1-2
D gene: TRBD1
clone size: NA
CDR3 protein: CASSIGQDRALYGYTF
CDR3 DNA: TGTGCCAGTAGTATAGGTCAAGACAGGGCCCTCTATGGCTACACCTTC

V gene: TRBV6-2/TRBV6-3
CDR3 length: 13
J gene: TRBJ1-1
D gene: NA
clone size: NA
CDR3 protein: CASSTLRDTEAFF
CDR3 DNA: TGTGCCAGCAGCACTCTGAGGGACACTGAAGCTTTCTTT

V gene: TRBV2
CDR3 length: 14
J gene: TRBJ2-1
D gene: NA
clone size: NA
CDR3 protein: CASSEEPSYNEQFF
CDR3 DNA: TGTGCCAGCAGTGAAGAACCCTCGTACAATGAGCAGTTCTTC

V gene: TRBV7-3
CDR3 length: 13
J gene: TRBJ2-5
D gene: TRBD1
clone size: NA
CDR3 protein: CASSYDRGETQYF
CDR3 DNA: TGTGCCAGCAGCTACGACAGGGGAGAGACCCAGTACTTC

V gene: TRBV3-1/TRBV3-2
CDR3 length: 15
J gene: TRBJ2-5
D gene: NA
clone size: NA
CDR3 protein: CASSGQGGPQETQYF
CDR3 DNA: TGTGCCAGCAGCGGTCAGGGGGGTCCTCAAGAGACCCAGTACTTC

V gene: TRBV3-1/TRBV3-2
CDR3 length: 14
J gene: TRBJ1-6
D gene: NA
clone size: NA
CDR3 protein: CASSHRTRNSPLHF
CDR3 DNA: TGTGCCAGCAGCCATAGGACCCGAAATTCACCCCTCCACTTT

V gene: TRBV9
CDR3 length: 15
J gene: TRBJ2-2
D gene: NA
clone size: NA
CDR3 protein: CASSVGSSNTGELFF
CDR3 DNA: TGTGCCAGCAGCGTCGGGTCCTCGAACACCGGGGAGCTGTTTTTT

V gene: TRBV5-4
CDR3 length: 13
J gene: TRBJ1-4
D gene: NA
clone size: once
CDR3 protein: CASSSSTNEKLFF
CDR3 DNA: TGTGCCAGCAGCTCCTCAACTAATGAAAAACTGTTTTTT

V gene: TRBV28
CDR3 length: 14
J gene: TRBJ1-6
D gene: NA
clone size: NA
CDR3 protein: CASSLGQGNSPLHF
CDR3 DNA: TGTGCCAGCAGTTTAGGGCAGGGAAATTCACCCCTCCACTTT

V gene: TRBV6-5
CDR3 length: 15
J gene: TRBJ2-3
D gene: TRBD1
clone size: NA
CDR3 protein: CASSGRQGDTDTQYF
CDR3 DNA: TGTGCCAGCAGCGGGAGACAGGGGGACACAGATACGCAGTATTTT

V gene: TRBV12-5
CDR3 length: 15
J gene: TRBJ1-5
D gene: NA
clone size: few
CDR3 protein: CASGLTGESNQPQHF
CDR3 DNA: TGTGCTAGTGGTTTGACGGGGGAAAGCAATCAGCCCCAGCATTTT

V gene: TRBV2
CDR3 length: 15
J gene: TRBJ1-5
D gene: TRBD1
clone size: NA
CDR3 protein: CASRRETGHNQPQHF
CDR3 DNA: TGTGCCAGCAGGAGGGAGACAGGGCACAATCAGCCCCAGCATTTT

V gene: TRBV28
CDR3 length: 14
J gene: TRBJ1-1
D gene: NA
clone size: NA
CDR3 protein: CASSLRALNTEAFF
CDR3 DNA: TGTGCCAGCAGTTTAAGGGCTTTGAACACTGAAGCTTTCTTT

V gene: TRBV10-2
CDR3 length: 14
J gene: TRBJ1-5
D gene: TRBD1
clone size: NA
CDR3 protein: CASSEQGAHQPQHF
CDR3 DNA: TGCGCCAGCAGTGAGCAGGGGGCACATCAGCCCCAGCATTTT

V gene: TRBV5-8
CDR3 length: 17
J gene: TRBJ1-5
D gene: TRBD1
clone size: NA
CDR3 protein: CASSPGTGYTSNQPQHF
CDR3 DNA: TGTGCCAGCAGTCCCGGGACAGGGTATACTAGCAATCAGCCCCAGCATTTT

V gene: TRBV10-1
CDR3 length: 15
J gene: TRBJ2-5
D gene: NA
clone size: NA
CDR3 protein: CASSEAGHLGETQYF
CDR3 DNA: TGCGCCAGCAGTGAGGCCGGACATCTAGGGGAGACCCAGTACTTC

V gene: TRBV2
CDR3 length: 17
J gene: TRBJ2-1
D gene: NA
clone size: medium-sized
CDR3 protein: CASSDDEAFSSYNEQFF
CDR3 DNA: TGTGCCAGCAGTGATGATGAAGCGTTCAGCTCCTACAATGAGCAGTTCTTC

V gene: TRBV30
CDR3 length: 13
J gene: TRBJ2-2
D gene: NA
clone size: few
CDR3 protein: CAWSPTPAGELFF
CDR3 DNA: TGTGCCTGGAGCCCTACCCCTGCCGGGGAGCTGTTTTTT

V gene: TRBV3-1/TRBV3-2
CDR3 length: 13
J gene: TRBJ1-2
D gene: NA
clone size: once
CDR3 protein: CASSLRAVNGYTF
CDR3 DNA: TGTGCCAGCAGCCTGAGGGCAGTAAATGGCTACACCTTC

V gene: TRBV24-1
CDR3 length: 15
J gene: TRBJ2-5
D gene: TRBD2
clone size: NA
CDR3 protein: CATQKGTSGVKTQYF
CDR3 DNA: TGTGCCACCCAGAAAGGGACTAGCGGGGTTAAGACCCAGTACTTC

V gene: TRBV3-1/TRBV3-2
CDR3 length: 14
J gene: TRBJ1-1
D gene: NA
clone size: NA
CDR3 protein: CASSPLGDDTEAFF
CDR3 DNA: TGTGCCAGCAGCCCCTTGGGGGATGACACTGAAGCTTTCTTT

V gene: TRBV6-5
CDR3 length: 14
J gene: TRBJ2-2
D gene: NA
clone size: NA
CDR3 protein: CASRIDFYTGELFF
CDR3 DNA: TGTGCCAGCAGGATTGACTTTTACACCGGGGAGCTGTTTTTT

V gene: TRBV29-1
CDR3 length: 15
J gene: TRBJ1-2
D gene: NA
clone size: NA
CDR3 protein: CSVEAGGRKGYGYTF
CDR3 DNA: TGCAGCGTTGAAGCCGGGGGCCGGAAAGGGTATGGCTACACCTTC

V gene: TRBV6-5
CDR3 length: 15
J gene: TRBJ2-2
D gene: NA
clone size: NA
CDR3 protein: CASRGVRVVPGELFF
CDR3 DNA: TGTGCCAGCAGGGGAGTGAGAGTGGTTCCCGGGGAGCTGTTTTTT

V gene: TRBV28
CDR3 length: 14
J gene: TRBJ2-6
D gene: NA
clone size: NA
CDR3 protein: CASSLTPGANVLTF
CDR3 DNA: TGTGCCAGCAGTTTAACCCCTGGGGCCAACGTCCTGACTTTC

V gene: TRBV27
CDR3 length: 13
J gene: TRBJ1-1
D gene: TRBD1
clone size: NA
CDR3 protein: CASSPNRGTEAFF
CDR3 DNA: TGTGCCAGCAGTCCAAACAGGGGCACTGAAGCTTTCTTT

V gene: TRBV6-6
CDR3 length: 11
J gene: TRBJ1-2
D gene: NA
clone size: few
CDR3 protein: CASSPGGGYTF
CDR3 DNA: TGTGCCAGCAGCCCTGGGGGCGGCTACACCTTC

V gene: TRBV9
CDR3 length: 15
J gene: TRBJ2-1
D gene: TRBD1
clone size: NA
CDR3 protein: CASSERTGDYNEQFF
CDR3 DNA: TGTGCCAGCAGCGAACGGACAGGGGACTACAATGAGCAGTTCTTC

V gene: TRBV19
CDR3 length: 14
J gene: TRBJ1-3
D gene: NA
clone size: NA
CDR3 protein: CASAGANSGNTIYF
CDR3 DNA: TGTGCCAGTGCTGGGGCCAACTCTGGAAACACCATATATTTT

V gene: TRBV5-1
CDR3 length: 16
J gene: TRBJ2-2
D gene: TRBD1
clone size: few
CDR3 protein: CASSVDRVVDTGELFF
CDR3 DNA: TGCGCCAGCAGCGTAGACAGGGTGGTGGACACCGGGGAGCTGTTTTTT

V gene: TRBV2
CDR3 length: 14
J gene: TRBJ2-1
D gene: NA
clone size: NA
CDR3 protein: CASSRRGPYNEQFF
CDR3 DNA: TGTGCCAGCAGTAGGCGGGGCCCTTACAATGAGCAGTTCTTC

V gene: TRBV7-7
CDR3 length: 13
J gene: TRBJ2-3
D gene: NA
clone size: once
CDR3 protein: CASSPTGTDTQYF
CDR3 DNA: TGTGCCAGCAGCCCGACAGGCACAGATACGCAGTATTTT

V gene: TRBV7-3
CDR3 length: 14
J gene: TRBJ2-2
D gene: NA
clone size: NA
CDR3 protein: CASSRTLSGGELFF
CDR3 DNA: TGTGCCAGCAGCAGAACCCTGTCGGGGGGGGAGCTGTTTTTT

V gene: TRBV27
CDR3 length: 15
J gene: TRBJ2-1
D gene: TRBD2
clone size: NA
CDR3 protein: CASSTSWVAGNEQFF
CDR3 DNA: TGTGCCAGCAGTACCTCGTGGGTAGCGGGCAATGAGCAGTTCTTC

V gene: TRBV28
CDR3 length: 14
J gene: TRBJ2-2
D gene: TRBD1
clone size: NA
CDR3 protein: CASIGQGSTGELFF
CDR3 DNA: TGTGCCAGCATAGGACAGGGCTCAACCGGGGAGCTGTTTTTT

V gene: TRBV5-1
CDR3 length: 14
J gene: TRBJ2-3
D gene: TRBD1
clone size: NA
CDR3 protein: CASSTTGSTDTQYF
CDR3 DNA: TGCGCCAGCAGCACGACAGGGAGCACAGATACGCAGTATTTT

V gene: TRBV6-5
CDR3 length: 13
J gene: TRBJ2-2
D gene: TRBD1
clone size: NA
CDR3 protein: CASKTGDTGELFF
CDR3 DNA: TGTGCCAGCAAGACAGGGGACACCGGGGAGCTGTTTTTT